What follows is one TCR beta chain and its context. Germline lookup yields CDR1 SEHNR and CDR2 FQNEAQ (reference sequence). This CDR3 has 16 amino acids. V shed 5 bases, J shed 2 bases, and the junction held 10 bases outside the gene matches. The data were taken from a study of radiotherapy plus CTLA-4 blockade in lung cancer. The method was immunoSEQ multiplex PCR; TCRdb's version includes in-frame clones alone and lacks a portion of them. This sample has tens of thousands of clones, with more than 60% found just once. This material consisted of peripheral blood, taken from a patient treated with radiotherapy plus ipilimumab. This sequence joins TRBV7-9 and TRBJ2-3, with TRBD1 identical over 7 bases. This clonotype was obtained from a human donor with non-small cell lung cancer who had a partial response to radiotherapy plus ipilimumab. Written as DNA, the CDR3 is TGTGCCAGCAGCCCGCCCGAGACAGGGTTCACAGATACGCAGTATTTT. Protein product: CASSPPETGFTDTQYF.